One sample yielded the 6 T cell receptor beta chains listed below, sequenced in a study of blood T cell repertoires in COVID-19. Profiling relied on immunoSEQ multiplex PCR, and the TCRdb table lists in-frame clones only, not all of them. This table has approximately 270,000 clones, 65% to 85% appearing once. Sequencing was done on a sample of peripheral blood. These receptors all stem from a person aged 70 to 85 with COVID-19, enrolled during active disease.

The V gene is TRBV4-3, the J gene TRBJ1-2; D gene uncertain. CDR1 is LGHNA and CDR2 is YSLEER in the germline V gene. The CDR3 extends over 14 amino acids. Trimming removed 0 bases at V and 4 bases at J, with 9 bases between. The CDR3 DNA reads TGCGCCAGCAGCCAAGATGAGGCCGGCTATGGCTACACCTTC. It encodes CASSQDEAGYGYTF.

This chain uses TRBV2 with TRBJ1-1; no reliable D call. V was trimmed by 11 bases and J by 3 bases, leaving 16 bases between them. Germline lookup yields CDR1 SNHLY and CDR2 FYNNEI. CDR3 length equals 13 residues. The CDR3 region is CALTSTGDTEAFF. In nucleotides, the CDR3 is TGTGCCTTAACCTCGACCGGGGACACTGAAGCTTTCTTT.

This clone occurred a few times. V gene TRBV6-5 combines with J gene TRBJ2-7; 8 nucleotides match TRBD2. The CDR3 runs 14 residues. Germline V lookup: CDR1 MNHEY, CDR2 SVGAGI. V lost 4 bases to trimming and J lost 2 bases; unmatched junction nucleotides: 4. CDR3 coding DNA: TGTGCCAGCAGTTTTAGCGGGGCTACCTACGAGCAGTACTTC. Translation: CASSFSGATYEQYF.

The chain couples TRBV7-2 to TRBJ2-1; 7 bases map to TRBD1. V shed 5 bases, J shed 2 bases, and the junction held 12 bases outside the gene matches. CDR3 length equals 17 residues. Germline CDR1 is SGHTA and CDR2 is FQGNSA. CDR3 sequence: CASSRAKDRVAYNEQFF. In nucleotides, the CDR3 is TGTGCCAGCAGCCGCGCCAAAGACAGGGTGGCCTACAATGAGCAGTTCTTC.

The genes are TRBV5-8 and TRBJ2-7, with TRBD1 as a possible D gene (6 bases). CDR1 and CDR2 from the germline V gene are SGHTS and YDEGEE. The V gene lost 3 bases and the J gene lost 3 bases, with 10 bases spanning the gap. The CDR3 totals 13 residues. CDR3 residues: CASSYPDSYEQYF. The CDR3 nucleotides read TGTGCCAGCAGCTACCCGGACAGCTACGAGCAGTACTTC.

V is TRBV30 and J is TRBJ1-2; D not certain. The V gene's germline CDR1 is GTSNPN and CDR2 SVGIG (reference sequence). This CDR3 is 16 amino acids long. V dropped 0 bases and J dropped 0 bases, with 14 bases sitting between them. CDR3 in DNA: TGTGCCTGGAGTGTTATTAGGAGGGCCTCTAACTATGGCTACACCTTC. Protein product: CAWSVIRRASNYGYTF.